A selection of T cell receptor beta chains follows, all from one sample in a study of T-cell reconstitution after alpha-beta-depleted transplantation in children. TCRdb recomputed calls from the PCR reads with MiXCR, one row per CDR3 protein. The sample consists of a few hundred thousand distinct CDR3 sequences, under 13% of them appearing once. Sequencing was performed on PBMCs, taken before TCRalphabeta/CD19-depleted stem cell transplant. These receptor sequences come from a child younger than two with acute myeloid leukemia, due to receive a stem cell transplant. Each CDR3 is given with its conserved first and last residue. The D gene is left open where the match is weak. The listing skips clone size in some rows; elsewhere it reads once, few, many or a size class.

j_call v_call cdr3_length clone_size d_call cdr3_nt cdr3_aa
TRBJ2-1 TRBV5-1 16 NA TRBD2 TGCGCCAGCAGCTCACCGGCTAGCGGGGTAACCAATGAGCAGTTCTTC CASSSPASGVTNEQFF
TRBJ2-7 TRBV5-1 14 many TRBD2 TGCGCCAGCAGCTTGGCGCTAGCGGGGCACGAGCAGTACTTC CASSLALAGHEQYF
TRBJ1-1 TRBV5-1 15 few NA TGCGCCAGCGGTCCCATCCCACAGATGAACACTGAAGCTTTCTTT CASGPIPQMNTEAFF
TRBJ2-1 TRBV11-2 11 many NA TGTGCCAGCAGCTTAGGACAGGAGCAGTTCTTC CASSLGQEQFF
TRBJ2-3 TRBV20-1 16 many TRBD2 TGCAGTGCCTCCGGGACTAGCGGGAGGGCCACAGATACGCAGTATTTT CSASGTSGRATDTQYF
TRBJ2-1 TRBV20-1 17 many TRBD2 TGCAGTGCTAGAGTCCTACTAGCGGGTCGCTCCTACAATGAGCAGTTCTTC CSARVLLAGRSYNEQFF
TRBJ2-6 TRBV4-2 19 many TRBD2 TGTGCCAGCAGCCATTCGAGTCGAGCGGGGTATCCTGGGGCCAACGTCCTGACTTTC CASSHSSRAGYPGANVLTF
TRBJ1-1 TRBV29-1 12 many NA TGCAGCGTTGATAGGCAGGGAACTGAAGCTTTCTTT CSVDRQGTEAFF
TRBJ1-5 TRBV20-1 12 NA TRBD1 TGCAGTGCTTCAGGGGGTGGTCAGCCCCAGCATTTT CSASGGGQPQHF
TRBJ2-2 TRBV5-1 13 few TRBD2 TGCGCCAGCACGGACGGGGGGAACGGGGAGCTGTTTTTT CASTDGGNGELFF
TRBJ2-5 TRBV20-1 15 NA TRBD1 TGCAGTGCTAGAGACGCCGACAGGGGGAAAGAGACCCAGTACTTC CSARDADRGKETQYF
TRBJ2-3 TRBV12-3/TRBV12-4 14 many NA TGTGCCAGCAGTTTTACTACTAGAGCAGATACGCAGTATTTT CASSFTTRADTQYF
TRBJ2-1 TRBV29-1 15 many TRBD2 TGCAGCGTCAAAAGGGTACTAGCGGGAGGAGTTGAGCAGTTCTTC CSVKRVLAGGVEQFF
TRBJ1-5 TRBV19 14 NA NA TGTGCCAGTAGTCCCCAGGCGGGGGATCAGCCCCAGCATTTT CASSPQAGDQPQHF
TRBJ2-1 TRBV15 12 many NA TGTGCCACCAGCAGCCTTTACAATGAGCAGTTCTTC CATSSLYNEQFF
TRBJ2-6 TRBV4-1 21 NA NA TGCGTCAGCAGCCAAGAGCGTCCTGGGGCAGGAGTCGGTCTGGGGGCCAACGTCCTGACTTTC CVSSQERPGAGVGLGANVLTF
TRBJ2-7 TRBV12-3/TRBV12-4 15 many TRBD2 TGTGCCAGCTCGTTGCGGGAGGGCCGCTCCTACGAGCAGTACTTC CASSLREGRSYEQYF
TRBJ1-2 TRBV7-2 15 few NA TGTGCCAGCAGCTTGAGGGGAGGGGATAACTATGGCTACACCTTC CASSLRGGDNYGYTF
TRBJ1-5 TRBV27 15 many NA TGTGCCAGCAGTTTCCGAGGAATGGGCCATCAGCCCCAGCATTTT CASSFRGMGHQPQHF
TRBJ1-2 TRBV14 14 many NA TGTGCCAGCAGCTTTGCCCGGGACGGCAACGGCTACACCTTC CASSFARDGNGYTF
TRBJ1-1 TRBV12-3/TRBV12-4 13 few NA TGTGCCAGCATTACCCAGATCGGCACTGAAGCTTTCTTT CASITQIGTEAFF
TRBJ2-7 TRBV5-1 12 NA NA TGCGCCAGCGGAGCAGAATCCTACGAGCAGTACTTC CASGAESYEQYF